Listed below are T cell receptor beta chains from one sample, sequenced in a study of blood T cell repertoires in COVID-19. Measured with immunoSEQ multiplex PCR; TCRdb has only the in-frame clones, and not every one. The sample lists a few hundred thousand clones; roughly 85% were seen once. The sequenced material came from peripheral blood. All receptors come from a human donor in a cohort sampled during active COVID-19. Both conserved end residues are part of each CDR3. A D gene is named only where the DNA matches it firmly. The size of a clone is reported for some rows only, either as once, few or many, or as a class for expanded clones.

size,D,J,V,DNA,CDR3
-,-,TRBJ1-1,TRBV6-2/TRBV6-3,TGTGCCAGCAGTTCGAACAGAGCTTCGGGGACTGAAGCTTTCTTT,CASSSNRASGTEAFF
-,-,TRBJ1-2,TRBV7-3,TGTGCCAGCAGCTTAGGCAGGGGCTATGGCTACACCTTC,CASSLGRGYGYTF
once,-,TRBJ1-1,TRBV5-6,TGTGCCAGCAGCTTGGAGGTGGGGAGGACTGAAGCTTTCTTT,CASSLEVGRTEAFF
-,TRBD2,TRBJ2-5,TRBV2,TGTGCCACCTCACTAGCGGGGGGAGCAGAGACCCAGTACTTC,CATSLAGGAETQYF
-,-,TRBJ2-3,TRBV20-1,TGCAGTGCTAGTCCTATCCTTGATACGCAGTATTTT,CSASPILDTQYF
-,TRBD1,TRBJ1-1,TRBV27,TGTGCCAGCAGTTTAGGGACAGGGATTGAAGCTTTCTTT,CASSLGTGIEAFF
few,TRBD1,TRBJ2-7,TRBV2,TGTGCCAGCGTCCCCGGGACAGGGGGCCACGAGCAGTACTTC,CASVPGTGGHEQYF
-,-,TRBJ1-5,TRBV18,TGTGCCAGCTCACCACCCTCCGGCAATCAGCCCCAGCATTTT,CASSPPSGNQPQHF
-,TRBD2,TRBJ2-1,TRBV4-1,TGCGCCAGCAGCCAAGATCGGAAGCGGGGGGGAAGCTCCTACAATGAGCAGTTCTTC,CASSQDRKRGGSSYNEQFF
-,TRBD1,TRBJ1-2,TRBV7-9,TGTGCCAGCAGCCCGAGGACAGGGGACTATGGCTACACCTTC,CASSPRTGDYGYTF
-,-,TRBJ2-7,TRBV6-7,TGTGCCAATGCGGGACCCTGTGCCTACGAGCAGTACTTC,CANAGPCAYEQYF
-,-,TRBJ1-2,TRBV6-1,TGTGCCAGCAGTGAACGGGTATATGGCTACACCTTC,CASSERVYGYTF
-,-,TRBJ1-1,TRBV12-3/TRBV12-4,TGTGCCAGCAGTTTGGGCAGGAACACTGAAGCTTTCTTT,CASSLGRNTEAFF
-,TRBD1,TRBJ2-1,TRBV27,TGTGCCAGCACACCGGGACAGGGGGGGAATGAGCAGTTCTTC,CASTPGQGGNEQFF
-,-,TRBJ1-5,TRBV20-1,TGCAGTGCTAGTACACGCCGAAATCAGCCCCAGCATTTT,CSASTRRNQPQHF
-,-,TRBJ2-3,TRBV7-9,TGTGCCAGCAGCATCGATAGCGCTGGGTTCGCAGATACGCAGTATTTT,CASSIDSAGFADTQYF
-,TRBD2,TRBJ2-3,TRBV9,TGTGCCAGCAGCACCCAACTAGCGGGGGGGCGCACAGATACGCAGTATTTT,CASSTQLAGGRTDTQYF
-,-,TRBJ1-4,TRBV2,TGTGCCAGCGGCAGGATTACTGCAACTAATGAAAAACTGTTTTTT,CASGRITATNEKLFF
-,TRBD2,TRBJ2-2,TRBV27,TGTGCCAGCAGTTCGTCGGGACTAGCGGGGTTGAACACCGGGGAGCTGTTTTTT,CASSSSGLAGLNTGELFF
-,-,TRBJ2-2,TRBV9,TGTGCCAGCAGCGCCGACCAGGGGAACACCGGGGAGCTGTTTTTT,CASSADQGNTGELFF
-,-,TRBJ2-7,TRBV11-2,TGTGCCAGCAGCTTATGGAGCTATCCCCGGCAGTACTTC,CASSLWSYPRQYF
once,-,TRBJ2-1,TRBV30,TGTGCCTGGAGTGTCTTGCTGAGCTCCTACAATGAGCAGTTCTTC,CAWSVLLSSYNEQFF
-,-,TRBJ1-2,TRBV25-1,TGTGCCAGCAGTGAAGCAGGGTCGAGTGGCTACACCTTC,CASSEAGSSGYTF
-,TRBD2,TRBJ2-1,TRBV11-2,TGTGCCAGCAGCTACCTAGCGGGGAGCTCCTACAATGAGCAGTTCTTC,CASSYLAGSSYNEQFF
few,-,TRBJ1-6,TRBV2,TGTGCCAGCAGTGAAGGAGTAAGCTCCTATAATTCACCCCTCCACTTT,CASSEGVSSYNSPLHF
-,TRBD1,TRBJ1-4,TRBV27,TGTGCCAGCGCCCGACAGGGAACAAATGAAAAACTGTTTTTT,CASARQGTNEKLFF
-,TRBD2,TRBJ2-1,TRBV4-2,TGTGCCAGCAGCCAAGAAGGGGCTAGCGGGGTGAATGAGCAGTTCTTC,CASSQEGASGVNEQFF
-,-,TRBJ1-1,TRBV6-1,TGTGCCAGCAGTGAAGTATATAACACTGAAGCTTTCTTT,CASSEVYNTEAFF
-,TRBD2,TRBJ2-1,TRBV3-1/TRBV3-2,TGTGCCAGCAGCCAAACGGGGGGGCTTTACAATGAGCAGTTCTTC,CASSQTGGLYNEQFF
-,TRBD1,TRBJ1-3,TRBV15,TGTGCCACCAGCAGAGCAAGAGACAGGGGGTCTGGAAACACCATATATTTT,CATSRARDRGSGNTIYF
-,-,TRBJ2-1,TRBV30,TGTGCCTGGAGTTCGGACTACCGGGAGCAGTTCTTC,CAWSSDYREQFF
-,TRBD2,TRBJ2-3,TRBV2,TGTGCCAGCAGAGTCCGGGGGGGGGCAGATACGCAGTATTTT,CASRVRGGADTQYF
-,-,TRBJ2-1,TRBV29-1,TGCAGCGGCGAGGTGTTAAATGAGCAGTTCTTC,CSGEVLNEQFF
-,-,TRBJ1-6,TRBV18,TGTGCCAGCTCACCCGTTATGGGGGGAACACCCCTCCACTTT,CASSPVMGGTPLHF
-,-,TRBJ1-4,TRBV2,TGTGCCAGCATCCGGCGGGGGGCGGATGAAAAACTGTTTTTT,CASIRRGADEKLFF
-,TRBD2,TRBJ2-5,TRBV2,TGTGCGCAGACCCTGGCTAGCGGGGGGGCTGAGACCCAGTACTTC,CAQTLASGGAETQYF
-,TRBD1,TRBJ2-1,TRBV20-1,TGCAGTGCTAGTACCGGGACAGGGACCTACAATGAGCAGTTCTTC,CSASTGTGTYNEQFF
-,-,TRBJ2-3,TRBV9,TGTGCCAGCAGCGTAGTAGCTCGAGGCGGGGCAGATACGCAGTATTTT,CASSVVARGGADTQYF
-,TRBD1,TRBJ1-5,TRBV19,TGTGCCAGTAGTATAGGGACAGGGCGTAATCAGCCCCAGCATTTT,CASSIGTGRNQPQHF
-,-,TRBJ2-3,TRBV5-8,TGTGCCAGCAGCTCGCGAGGAGGGCAGTATTTT,CASSSRGGQYF
-,TRBD2,TRBJ2-5,TRBV6-5,TGTGCCAGCAGTTCCCTCCTAGCGGGGGCCCAAGAGACCCAGTACTTC,CASSSLLAGAQETQYF
-,-,TRBJ2-6,TRBV5-1,TGCGCCAGCAGCGGAATAGGGAGCAACTCTGGGGCCAACGTCCTGACTTTC,CASSGIGSNSGANVLTF
many,TRBD2,TRBJ2-2,TRBV6-1,TGTGCCAGCAGTGAATCAAGCGGGGGGGCGTCAGGGGAGCTGTTTTTT,CASSESSGGASGELFF
-,TRBD1,TRBJ1-1,TRBV7-8,TGTGCCAGCAGCTTAACCACAGGGGTTGGTACTGAAGCTTTCTTT,CASSLTTGVGTEAFF
few,TRBD1,TRBJ2-7,TRBV5-1,TGCGCCAGCAGCAAAAGACAGGGGAGCTCCTACGAGCAGTACTTC,CASSKRQGSSYEQYF